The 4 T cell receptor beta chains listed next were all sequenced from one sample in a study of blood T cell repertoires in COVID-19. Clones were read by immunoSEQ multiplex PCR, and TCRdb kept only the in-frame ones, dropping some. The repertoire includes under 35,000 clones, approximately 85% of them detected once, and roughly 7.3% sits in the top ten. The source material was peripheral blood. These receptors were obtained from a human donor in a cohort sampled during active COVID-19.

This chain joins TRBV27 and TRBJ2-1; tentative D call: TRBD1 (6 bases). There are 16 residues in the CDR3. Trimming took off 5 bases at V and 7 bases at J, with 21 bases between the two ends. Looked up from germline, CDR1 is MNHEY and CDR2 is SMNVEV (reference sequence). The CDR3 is CASSTNRDTHGNEQFF. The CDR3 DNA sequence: TGTGCCAGCAGTACAAACCGGGACACCCACGGGAATGAGCAGTTCTTC.

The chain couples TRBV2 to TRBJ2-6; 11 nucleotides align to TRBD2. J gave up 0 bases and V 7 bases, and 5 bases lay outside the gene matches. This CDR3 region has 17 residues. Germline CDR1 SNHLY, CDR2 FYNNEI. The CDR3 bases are TGTGCCAGCACCCTAGCGGGGGGTCTCTCTGGGGCCAACGTCCTGACTTTC. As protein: CASTLAGGLSGANVLTF. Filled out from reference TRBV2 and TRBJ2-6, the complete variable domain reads EPEVTQTPSHQVTQMGQEVILRCVPISNHLYFYWYRQILGQKVEFLVSFYNNEISEKSEIFDDQFSVERPDGSNFTLKIRSTKLEDSAMYFCASTLAGGLSGANVLTFGAGSRLTVL.

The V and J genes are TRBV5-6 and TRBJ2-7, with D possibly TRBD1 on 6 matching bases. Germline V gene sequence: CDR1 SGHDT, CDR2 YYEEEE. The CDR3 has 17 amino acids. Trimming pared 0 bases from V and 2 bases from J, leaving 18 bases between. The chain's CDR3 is CASSLGGLGAGTYEQYF. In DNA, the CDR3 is TGTGCCAGCAGCTTGGGAGGGTTGGGGGCAGGGACCTACGAGCAGTACTTC.

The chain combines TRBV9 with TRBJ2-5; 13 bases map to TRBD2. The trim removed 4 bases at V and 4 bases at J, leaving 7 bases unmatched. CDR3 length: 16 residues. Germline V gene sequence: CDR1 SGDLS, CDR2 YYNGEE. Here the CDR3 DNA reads TGTGCCAGCAGCCCCGGTGGACTAGCGGGGGCAGAGACCCAGTACTTC. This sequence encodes CASSPGGLAGAETQYF.